The rows below give T cell receptor beta chains drawn from one sample of a study of blood T cell repertoires in COVID-19. Some clones are missing from TCRdb's copy, which holds only in-frame ones; the method was immunoSEQ multiplex PCR. The table records roughly 250,000 clones, roughly 80% of them present only once. The source material was peripheral blood. These receptors all come from a woman aged 40 to 50 with active or convalescent COVID-19. Each CDR3 is given with its conserved first and last residue. A D gene is named only where the DNA matches it firmly. A row's size may be missing; if present it is once, few, many or a size class.

CDR3,DNA,D,J,V,size
CASSLAQQVNFQYF,TGTGCCAGCAGCTTGGCCCAACAGGTTAATTTTCAGTACTTC,-,TRBJ2-4,TRBV5-4,-
CASSYSTEYQPQHF,TGTGCCAGCAGTTACTCGACAGAGTATCAGCCCCAGCATTTT,-,TRBJ1-5,TRBV6-5,-
CASSPRTGDGNTIYF,TGTGCTAGCAGCCCCCGGACAGGGGATGGAAACACCATATATTTT,TRBD1,TRBJ1-3,TRBV7-7,-
CASSLGTGGNQPQHF,TGTGCCAGCAGTCTAGGGACTGGGGGCAATCAGCCCCAGCATTTT,-,TRBJ1-5,TRBV27,-
CASTSALRGGGYTF,TGTGCCAGCACCTCCGCTTTACGAGGCGGTGGCTACACCTTC,-,TRBJ1-2,TRBV7-9,-
CSVEGLLNTEAFF,TGCAGCGTTGAAGGACTATTGAACACTGAAGCTTTCTTT,-,TRBJ1-1,TRBV29-1,once
CASTVGGREEKLFF,TGTGCCAGCACCGTGGGGGGGCGCGAGGAAAAACTGTTTTTT,-,TRBJ1-4,TRBV28,-
CASSPSGTGLYGYTF,TGTGCCAGCAGCCCGTCCGGGACAGGGCTCTATGGCTACACCTTC,TRBD1,TRBJ1-2,TRBV13,-
CSASMAAYNSPLHF,TGCAGTGCTAGTATGGCCGCCTATAATTCACCCCTCCACTTT,-,TRBJ1-6,TRBV20-1,few
CASSLASYNEQFF,TGCGCCAGCAGCCTAGCTTCCTACAATGAGCAGTTCTTC,-,TRBJ2-1,TRBV10-2,-
CASSQDVTSGGLYEQYF,TGTGCCAGCAGCCAAGATGTGACTAGCGGGGGGCTCTACGAGCAGTACTTC,TRBD2,TRBJ2-7,TRBV3-1/TRBV3-2,few
CATSDKRLANTGELFF,TGTGCCACCAGTGATAAGAGACTAGCGAACACCGGGGAGCTGTTTTTT,-,TRBJ2-2,TRBV24-1,-
CASREQTGLRADGYTF,TGCGCCAGCAGGGAACAAACAGGGCTACGAGCGGATGGCTACACCTTC,-,TRBJ1-2,TRBV5-1,-
CASSKRRSVERNSPLHF,TGTGCCAGCAGCAAAAGACGTTCGGTCGAGAGGAATTCACCCCTCCACTTT,-,TRBJ1-6,TRBV21-1,-
CASRDGDRNTEAFF,TGTGCCAGCCGGGACGGGGACAGGAACACTGAAGCTTTCTTT,TRBD1,TRBJ1-1,TRBV2,-
CASRQGAGGYTF,TGTGCCAGCAGACAGGGGGCGGGTGGCTACACCTTC,TRBD1,TRBJ1-2,TRBV28,-
CASSSAGVGGEKLFF,TGTGCCAGCAGCTCGGCGGGGGTCGGAGGAGAAAAACTGTTTTTT,-,TRBJ1-4,TRBV7-6,few